The 27 T cell receptor beta chains listed next were all sequenced from one sample in a study of T cell repertoires in aging, cancer and after chemotherapy. Amplification of TCR beta used genomic DNA extracted from peripheral blood. TRB rearrangements spanning V, D and J were amplified using mixed TRB-A/B primers. TCRdb reprocessed the multiplex PCR reads via MiXCR and lists one record per CDR3 protein. The table includes under 2,500 distinct CDR3 sequences, 25% to 30% detected once. Sequencing used blood. Every receptor here comes from a human donor with a solid tumor.

In this sample, this clonotype is medium-sized. V is TRBV15 and J is TRBJ2-5; 12 bases align to TRBD2. V lost 1 base to trimming and J lost 4 bases; unmatched junction nucleotides: 7. Looked up from germline, CDR1 is LNHNV and CDR2 is YYDKDF (reference sequence). The CDR3 consists of 17 residues. The CDR3 bases are TGTGCCACCAGCAGAGCTAGCGGGAGGGCCATAGGAGAGACCCAGTACTTC. This codes for CATSRASGRAIGETQYF.

This clonotype was seen a few times. The chain couples TRBV7-2 to TRBJ1-5; TRBD1 matches at 7 bases. From germline, CDR1 is SGHTA and CDR2 FQGNSA. The trim removed 0 bases at V and 5 bases at J, leaving 1 base unmatched. CDR3 length: 14 amino acids. CDR3 residues: CASSLAGGYQPQHF. The CDR3 DNA reads TGTGCCAGCAGCTTAGCAGGGGGCTATCAGCCCCAGCATTTT.

CDR3 in amino acids: CSAAPAGHRTDTQYF. The CDR3 coding sequence is TGCAGTGCGGCCCCAGCGGGGCACCGCACAGATACGCAGTATTTT. The chain joins TRBV20-1 to TRBJ2-3, with TRBD2 identical over 7 bases. The CDR3 consists of 15 residues. J was trimmed by 1 base and V by 6 bases; bases with no gene match: 10. Germline lookup yields CDR1 DFQATT and CDR2 SNEGSKA (reference sequence).

This clonotype is classed as medium-sized. V usage is TRBV6-1 and J usage is TRBJ2-7; D is ambiguous. CDR1 MNHNS and CDR2 SASEGT come from the germline V gene. Deletions cut 0 bases from V and 2 bases from J, with 2 bases between. This CDR3 is built from 12 residues. The CDR3 spells CASSEAAYEQYF. As DNA, the CDR3 is TGTGCCAGCAGTGAAGCGGCCTACGAGCAGTACTTC.

The chain joins TRBV7-3 to TRBJ2-7, with TRBD2 matching over 11 bases. With V trimmed by 0 bases and J by 3 bases, 4 bases remained unmatched. Germline assignment: CDR1 SGHTA and CDR2 FQGTGA. This CDR3 has 16 amino acids. The CDR3 bases are TGTGCCAGCAGCTTAACGGCTAGCGGGGGGAACTACGAGCAGTACTTC. This encodes CASSLTASGGNYEQYF.

The chain uses TRBV5-1 and TRBJ2-7, with 8 bases lining up with TRBD1. J lost 2 bases, V lost 4 bases, and 5 bases had no gene match. Germline V lookup: CDR1 SGHRS, CDR2 YFSETQ. CDR3 length equals 14 residues. The CDR3 sequence is CASSGGQDTYEQYF. In DNA form, the CDR3 reads TGCGCCAGCAGCGGGGGACAGGACACCTACGAGCAGTACTTC. The full variable domain, completed using reference TRBV5-1 and TRBJ2-7, is KAGVTQTPRYLIKTRGQQVTLSCSPISGHRSVSWYQQTPGQGLQFLFEYFSETQRNKGNFPGRFSGRQFSNSRSEMNVSTLELGDSALYLCASSGGQDTYEQYFGPGTRLTVT.

This clonotype is labeled as medium-sized. The chain uses TRBV5-6 and TRBJ2-2; D call uncertain. The CDR3 sequence is 15 residues long. CDR1 is SGHDT and CDR2 is YYEEEE in the germline V gene. V lost 3 bases and J 6 bases, leaving 15 bases between the germline ends. The CDR3 is CASSSQFVLPGELFF. The DNA for the CDR3 is TGTGCCAGCAGCTCCCAATTTGTACTCCCCGGGGAGCTGTTTTTT.

This clonotype is a singleton in its sample. The chain recombines TRBV5-1 with TRBJ1-2, with TRBD1 as a possible D gene (6 bases). V gave up 5 bases and J gave up 8 bases, with 19 bases separating them. The CDR3 is 14 residues long. Germline CDR1 reads SGHRS; CDR2 reads YFSETQ. In DNA, the CDR3 is TGCGCCAGCAGTCCGGCAGGGACAAACAGCGGCTACACCTTC. Its translation is CASSPAGTNSGYTF.

In its sample, this clonotype is medium-sized. The rearrangement uses TRBV7-6 and TRBJ2-7; TRBD2 matches 7 bases. The germline CDR1 and CDR2 sequences are SGHVS and FNYEAQ. This CDR3 contains 14 residues. V gave up 4 bases and J gave up 6 bases; unmatched junction bases: 9. The CDR3 DNA reads as TGTGCCAGCAGCTGGGGACTACAAGTGTCCGAGCAGTACTTC. This translates into CASSWGLQVSEQYF.

The chain combines TRBV5-6 with TRBJ1-1, with unresolved D. Trimming stripped 0 bases from V and 5 bases from J, with 14 bases between. The length of the CDR3 is 15 residues. CDR1 is SGHDT and CDR2 is YYEEEE in the germline V gene. DNA for the CDR3: TGTGCCAGCAGCTTGGTTCTAGGTTATTGGACTGAAGCTTTCTTT. This codes for CASSLVLGYWTEAFF. Using reference TRBV5-6 and TRBJ1-1 for the parts outside the CDR3, the full variable domain is DAGVTQSPTHLIKTRGQQVTLRCSPKSGHDTVSWYQQALGQGPQFIFQYYEEEERQRGNFPDRFSGHQFPNYSSELNVNALLLGDSALYLCASSLVLGYWTEAFFGQGTRLTVV.

The genes are TRBV5-1 and TRBJ1-1, with 7 bases lining up with TRBD1. After removal of 1 base from V and 3 bases from J, the junction contained 3 bases not matched to a gene. The CDR3 covers 14 residues. Germline V gene sequence: CDR1 SGHRS, CDR2 YFSETQ. CDR3 region: CASSLLGTDTEAFF. The CDR3 DNA sequence: TGCGCCAGCAGCTTGCTAGGGACAGACACTGAAGCTTTCTTT.

This clonotype rates as medium-sized. Here the CDR3 DNA reads TGTGCCAGCAGTGACTCGCGACAGGGGGTTGGTGGCTACACCTTC. Translation gives CASSDSRQGVGGYTF. The chain couples TRBV6-4 to TRBJ1-2, with TRBD1 matching 9 bases. V dropped 0 bases and J dropped 7; count of bases not matched to a gene: 6. The CDR3 has 15 residues. Germline V gene data show CDR1 as MRHNA and CDR2 as SNTAGT.

The chain couples TRBV18 to TRBJ2-1, with D tentatively TRBD1 or TRBD2 (6 bases each). Trimming took 2 bases from V and 6 from J, leaving 14 bases between them. CDR1 is KGHSH and CDR2 is LQKENI in the germline V gene. The CDR3 loop spans 15 amino acids. CDR3 sequence: CASSPNAQGGNEQFF. The CDR3 bases are TGTGCCAGCTCACCAAACGCACAGGGAGGCAATGAGCAGTTCTTC.

By share, this clonotype counts as large. V usage is TRBV30 and J usage is TRBJ2-7; 13 bases are a match to TRBD2. V trimming: 0 bases; J trimming: 7 bases; junction bases outside the gene matches: 0. This CDR3 region has 13 residues. Germline CDR1 and CDR2: GTSNPN and SVGIG (reference sequence). The CDR3 nucleotides read TGTGCCTGGAGTGTGGGACTAGCGGGAGAGCAGTACTTC. Its protein is CAWSVGLAGEQYF.

This chain uses TRBV20-1 with TRBJ1-1, with no clear D. The CDR3 spans 15 residues. The V end lost 0 bases, the J end lost 0 bases, and 11 bases lay between the germline ends. Germline CDR1 DFQATT, CDR2 SNEGSKA (reference sequence). CDR3 nucleotide sequence: TGCAGTGCTAGAGAAAGGGTTAGCATGAACACTGAAGCTTTCTTT. This gives the protein CSARERVSMNTEAFF.

This chain joins TRBV20-1 and TRBJ2-5; 8 nucleotides match TRBD2. In germline, CDR1 is DFQATT, CDR2 SNEGSKA (reference sequence). This CDR3 has 13 amino acids. The V gene end was trimmed by 6 bases and the J gene end by 6 bases; junction bases not matched to a gene: 9. The CDR3 DNA reads as TGCAGTGCCCCTACGGCGGGGGGTCAGACCCAGTACTTC. The encoded protein is CSAPTAGGQTQYF.

A note on this clonotype: Since a much larger clone is just one base distant, this may be a read error. The final CDR3 position lacks the conserved phenylalanine or tryptophan, pointing to a likely read error. V is TRBV6-5 and J is TRBJ2-7; D is unclear. The CDR3 contains 15 residues. The germline V gene has CDR1 MNHEY and CDR2 SVGAGI. V gave up 2 bases and J gave up 5 bases, with 16 bases separating them. The CDR3 loop reads CASSYRRALDHEQYY. The CDR3 DNA reads as TGTGCCAGCAGTTACAGAAGGGCCCTAGACCACGAGCAGTACTAC.

The chain is built from TRBV5-1 and TRBJ2-5, with TRBD2 matching 8 bases. With 4 bases clipped from V and 0 bases from J, the junction kept 8 bases outside the gene matches. The CDR3 is 16 residues long. Germline values: CDR1 SGHRS, CDR2 YFSETQ. CDR3 in amino acids: CASSLWGSGDQETQYF. CDR3 sequence (DNA): TGCGCCAGCAGCCTGTGGGGTAGCGGGGACCAAGAGACCCAGTACTTC.

By sample share, this clonotype is medium-sized (0.01 to 0.1%). V usage is TRBV12-3 or TRBV12-4 and J usage is TRBJ2-7, with 11 bases matching TRBD2. After removal of 3 bases from V and 5 bases from J, the junction contained 0 bases not matched to a gene. CDR3 length equals 13 residues. The CDR3 sequence: CASSLGLADEQYF. For the CDR3, the DNA is TGTGCCAGCAGTTTGGGACTAGCGGACGAGCAGTACTTC.

The chain recombines TRBV20-1 with TRBJ2-7; TRBD2 matches at 7 bases. This CDR3 comprises 14 residues. Germline V gene data show CDR1 as DFQATT and CDR2 as SNEGSKA (reference sequence). The trim removed 6 bases at V and 2 bases at J, leaving 10 bases unmatched. The CDR3 protein is CSARRGGPTYEQYF. The CDR3 DNA is TGCAGTGCAAGGCGCGGGGGTCCAACCTACGAGCAGTACTTC.

This clonotype was counted a few times. This chain connects TRBV20-1 to TRBJ2-5, with 9 bases matching TRBD2. This CDR3 region has 14 residues. V lost 1 base, J lost 5 bases, and 5 bases stayed unmatched. Germline V gives CDR1 DFQATT, CDR2 SNEGSKA (reference sequence). CDR3 in DNA: TGCAGTGCTAGAGGGGCTAGCGGGATGGAGACCCAGTACTTC. Translating gives CSARGASGMETQYF.

The CDR3 reads CASRRLSGNTIYF. The CDR3 coding sequence is TGTGCCAGCCGACGGCTCTCTGGAAACACCATATATTTT. The chain links TRBV27 to TRBJ1-3, with D uncertain. From germline, CDR1 is MNHEY and CDR2 SMNVEV (reference sequence). The CDR3 covers 13 residues. Trimming stripped 8 bases from V and 0 bases from J, with 8 bases between.

This clonotype is labeled as medium-sized. The chain recombines TRBV10-3 with TRBJ2-7; no reliable D call. The germline CDR1 and CDR2 sequences are ENHRY and SYGVKD. The CDR3 sequence is 12 residues long. The V end lost 4 bases, the J end lost 4 bases, and 8 bases lay between the germline ends. The CDR3 DNA reads TGTGCCATCAGTGGCGACTCGTACGAGCAGTACTTC. This translates into CAISGDSYEQYF.

Points on this clonotype: With a much larger clone just one base away, this may be a read error. This chain links TRBV5-6 with TRBJ2-1; D may be TRBD2 (6 bases). The CDR3 is 14 amino acids. Trimming shortened V by 3 bases and J by 11 bases, and 18 bases separated the two germline ends. The germline V gene encodes CDR1 SGHDT and CDR2 YYEEEE. CDR3 sequence: CASSSGGPLDKQFF. The CDR3 DNA sequence: TGTGCCAGCAGCTCTGGAGGGCCCCTCGATAAGCAGTTCTTC. The full variable domain, in which reference TRBV5-6 and TRBJ2-1 provide the parts outside the CDR3, is DAGVTQSPTHLIKTRGQQVTLRCSPKSGHDTVSWYQQALGQGPQFIFQYYEEEERQRGNFPDRFSGHQFPNYSSELNVNALLLGDSALYLCASSSGGPLDKQFFGPGTRLTVL.

By share of the sample, this clonotype is medium-sized (0.01 to 0.1%). J is TRBJ2-1 and V is TRBV12-3 or TRBV12-4; 10 bases align to TRBD2. The CDR3 runs to 14 residues. The V segment lost 6 bases and the J segment 8 bases; nucleotides outside the gene matches: 7. The CDR3 sequence is CASSRSGRTDEQFF. The CDR3 DNA is TGTGCCAGCAGCCGTAGCGGGAGGACGGATGAGCAGTTCTTC.

The chain is built from TRBV5-4 and TRBJ2-1; TRBD2 aligns across 11 bases. CDR1 SGHNT and CDR2 YYREEE come from the germline V gene (reference sequence). The CDR3 spans 17 residues. V was clipped by 1 base and J by 6 bases; unmatched bases: 9. The CDR3 nucleotides are TGTGCCAGCAGCTTGTTAGCGGGGGGGCCCCCGGTCAATGAGCAGTTCTTC. Residues: CASSLLAGGPPVNEQFF.

This clonotype has a handful of counts. The chain combines TRBV5-4 with TRBJ2-1; TRBD1 matches 8 bases. V lost 2 bases, J lost 7 bases, and 5 bases stayed unmatched. Germline CDR1 reads SGHNT; CDR2 reads YYREEE (reference sequence). The CDR3 sequence is 14 residues long. CDR3: CASSFKDRVNEQFF. The DNA of the CDR3 is TGTGCCAGCAGCTTTAAGGACAGGGTAAATGAGCAGTTCTTC. Full variable domain (missing parts from reference TRBV5-4 and TRBJ2-1): ETGVTQSPTHLIKTRGQQVTLRCSSQSGHNTVSWYQQALGQGPQFIFQYYREEENGRGNFPPRFSGLQFPNYSSELNVNALELDDSALYLCASSFKDRVNEQFFGPGTRLTVL.